The 32 T cell receptor beta chains in this list originate from one sample, sequenced in a study of blood T cell repertoires in COVID-19. Produced via immunoSEQ multiplex PCR; TCRdb's table is partial and in-frame only. The data show fewer than 120,000 clones, approximately 67% seen once. The sample consisted of peripheral blood. These receptors all stem from a woman aged 55-70 years with acute or convalescent COVID-19.

The rearrangement links TRBV2 to TRBJ2-1, with a weak D call TRBD2 (5 bases). Trimming stripped 0 bases from V and 9 bases from J, with 18 bases between. The CDR3 contains 16 residues. Germline V CDR1 and CDR2: SNHLY, FYNNEI. The CDR3 sequence: CASSEAGRVGGTEQFF. CDR3 bases: TGTGCCAGCAGTGAAGCGGGAAGAGTTGGAGGTACTGAGCAGTTCTTC. Full variable domain (remainder filled in from reference TRBV2 and TRBJ2-1): EPEVTQTPSHQVTQMGQEVILRCVPISNHLYFYWYRQILGQKVEFLVSFYNNEISEKSEIFDDQFSVERPDGSNFTLKIRSTKLEDSAMYFCASSEAGRVGGTEQFFGPGTRLTVL.

The chain combines TRBV4-1 with TRBJ1-5; no clear D. CDR3 length: 16 residues. Germline lookup yields CDR1 MGHRA and CDR2 YSYEKL. Trimming removed 0 bases from V and 0 bases from J, with 9 bases in between. The CDR3 DNA sequence: TGCGCCAGCAGCCAAGAACTGAGTGATAGCAATCAGCCCCAGCATTTT. Translated, it gives CASSQELSDSNQPQHF.

The chain is built from TRBV9 and TRBJ2-1; TRBD1 might be the D (5 bases). V lost 6 bases to trimming and J lost 0 bases, with 13 bases between them. CDR1 and CDR2 (germline): SGDLS, YYNGEE. The CDR3 spans 15 residues. Here the CDR3 DNA reads TGTGCCAGCACCAGCACAGGTAGCTCCTACAATGAGCAGTTCTTC. Its protein product is CASTSTGSSYNEQFF.

This clone was recorded a few times. The chain has TRBV3-1 (or the pseudogene TRBV3-2) and TRBJ1-5, with D possibly matching TRBD1 (5 bases). The germline V and J ends were trimmed by 6 bases and 2 bases, with 11 bases remaining between them. CDR1 LGHDT and CDR2 YNNKEL come from the germline V gene (reference sequence). The CDR3 covers 14 residues. The CDR3, as DNA: TGTGCCAGCAGTAGGACAATCGGCAATCAGCCCCAGCATTTT. This sequence encodes CASSRTIGNQPQHF.

This clone was recorded at least ten times. V and J are TRBV28 and TRBJ2-7, with a tentative D call TRBD1 (6 bases). The CDR3 is 13 residues long. V lost 4 bases and J 2 bases, leaving 9 bases between the germline ends. The germline CDR1 and CDR2 sequences are MDHEN and SYDVKM. In DNA, the CDR3 is TGTGCCAGCAGTTCGGACAGTCCCTACGAGCAGTACTTC. Translation gives CASSSDSPYEQYF.

V gene TRBV28 combines with J gene TRBJ1-2; tentatively, D is TRBD1 (6 bases). Germline assignment: CDR1 MDHEN and CDR2 SYDVKM. Trimming left V 1 base short and J 8 bases short, with 11 bases between. The length of the CDR3 is 13 residues. CDR3 in amino acids: CASSLSRGAGYTF. CDR3 DNA sequence: TGTGCCAGCAGTTTATCCAGGGGTGCGGGCTACACCTTC.

CDR3 sequence (DNA): TGTGCCAGCAGCTTAGGAGCGGGGGGGCGTACAGATACGCAGTATTTT. It is translated as CASSLGAGGRTDTQYF. J is TRBJ2-3 and V is TRBV7-8; 10 bases agree with TRBD2. Losses at the gene ends were 1 base for V and 3 bases for J; bases not matched to a gene: 4. This CDR3 comprises 16 residues. The germline gives CDR1 SGHVS, CDR2 FQNEAQ.

This clone was detected only a few times. V usage is TRBV19 and J usage is TRBJ2-2; D is perhaps TRBD2 (5 bases). Germline CDR1 LNHDA, CDR2 SQIVND (reference sequence). V was trimmed by 5 bases and J by 8 bases, leaving 9 bases between them. This CDR3 is 12 amino acids long. Written as DNA, the CDR3 is TGTGCCAGTAGTCCGGACTTGGGGGAGCTGTTTTTT. It codes for CASSPDLGELFF.

The CDR3 DNA follows: TGTGCCAGCAGCCTCCAGGGGGTCAATCAGCCCCAGCATTTT. Translated: CASSLQGVNQPQHF. This chain uses TRBV7-6 with TRBJ1-5; 7 bases agree with TRBD1. J was trimmed by 3 bases and V by 5 bases; bases with no gene match: 4. This CDR3 comprises 14 residues. Germline CDR1 and CDR2: SGHVS and FNYEAQ.

This rearrangement joins TRBV30 to TRBJ1-2, with D tentatively TRBD1 (6 bases). The CDR3 loop spans 14 amino acids. With 2 bases removed from V and 8 bases from J, the gap between germline ends came to 18 bases. Per the germline V gene, CDR1 is GTSNPN and CDR2 is SVGIG (reference sequence). The CDR3 protein is CAWSPRGGRWGYTF. The CDR3 coding sequence is TGTGCCTGGAGTCCCCGGGGGGGGCGCTGGGGCTACACCTTC. Looking up the rest from reference TRBV30 and TRBJ1-2 gives the full variable domain: SQTIHQWPATLVQPVGSPLSLECTVEGTSNPNLYWYRQAAGRGLQLLFYSVGIGQISSEVPQNLSASRPQDRQFILSSKKLLLSDSGFYLCAWSPRGGRWGYTFGSGTRLTVV.

The table lists this clone with a few counts. This chain connects TRBV5-1 to TRBJ2-3, with 9 bases lining up with TRBD2. The CDR3 spans 14 residues. V lost 0 bases and J lost 4; bases outside the gene matches: 0. CDR1 is SGHRS and CDR2 is YFSETQ in the germline V gene. The CDR3 DNA reads TGCGCCAGCAGCTTGGGGACTAGCGCAGATACGCAGTATTTT. Protein product: CASSLGTSADTQYF.

The chain recombines TRBV9 with TRBJ1-6, with TRBD1 as a possible D gene (5 bases). Germline CDR1 and CDR2: SGDLS and YYNGEE. The V gene lost 0 bases and the J gene lost 9 bases, with 13 bases spanning the gap. The CDR3 totals 15 residues. DNA for the CDR3: TGTGCCAGCAGCGTAGGGCCGATGGGGGGTTCACCCCTCCACTTT. This translates into CASSVGPMGGSPLHF.

This clone was counted a few times. The CDR3 spells CASTRRGSYEQYF. The CDR3 DNA follows: TGTGCCAGCACCAGGCGGGGCTCCTACGAGCAGTACTTC. The chain links TRBV6-5 to TRBJ2-7, with TRBD2 as a possible D gene (6 bases). Germline V gene data show CDR1 as MNHEY and CDR2 as SVGAGI. The CDR3 consists of 13 residues. V lost 7 bases and J lost 0, with 10 bases in between.

The rearrangement joins TRBV28 to TRBJ2-7; 7 bases are shared with TRBD2. This CDR3 contains 16 residues. Germline assignment: CDR1 MDHEN and CDR2 SYDVKM. Losses at the gene ends were 1 base for V and 3 bases for J; bases not matched to a gene: 9. CDR3 amino acids: CASSLFGGLGDYEQYF. The CDR3 DNA follows: TGTGCCAGCAGTTTATTCGGGGGGTTGGGTGACTACGAGCAGTACTTC.

This chain connects TRBV7-8 to TRBJ2-3, with 7 nucleotides matching TRBD1. With 5 bases clipped from V and 9 bases from J, the junction kept 5 bases outside the gene matches. The CDR3 has 12 residues. Germline-derived CDR1 and CDR2 are SGHVS and FQNEAQ. The CDR3 DNA reads TGTGCCAGCAGCCCTACAGGGGACACGCAGTATTTT. This sequence encodes CASSPTGDTQYF.

The chain combines TRBV29-1 with TRBJ2-5; D is perhaps TRBD1 (5 bases). CDR1 is SQVTM and CDR2 is ANQGSEA in the germline V gene. The CDR3 length is 14 residues. V was pared by 7 bases and J by 3 bases, with 18 bases between. CDR3 in DNA: TGCAGCGGCGATTTTCAGGGTGACAAAGAGACCCAGTACTTC. Its protein is CSGDFQGDKETQYF.

The chain carries TRBV6-4 and TRBJ2-7, with D possibly being TRBD2 (5 bases). In germline, CDR1 is MRHNA, CDR2 SNTAGT. This CDR3 has 14 residues. V was clipped by 2 bases and J by 2 bases, with 10 bases between them. Here the CDR3 reads CASSDIAAAYEQYF. The CDR3 DNA sequence: TGTGCCAGCAGTGACATTGCAGCGGCCTACGAGCAGTACTTC.

J is TRBJ2-1 and V is TRBV4-1; TRBD1 aligns across 9 bases. Germline V gene sequence: CDR1 MGHRA, CDR2 YSYEKL. V dropped 0 bases and J dropped 1; count of bases not matched to a gene: 10. The CDR3 consists of 19 residues. As DNA, the CDR3 is TGCGCCAGCAGCCAAGAGCCGGGACAGGGAATGGGTTCCTACAATGAGCAGTTCTTC. Its translation: CASSQEPGQGMGSYNEQFF.

The chain joins TRBV7-2 to TRBJ2-7; the match to TRBD1 covers 7 bases. The germline CDR1 and CDR2 sequences are SGHTA and FQGNSA. The junction had 9 bases not matched to a gene; V was cut back by 5 bases and J by 5 bases. The CDR3 is made up of 14 amino acids. CDR3 nucleotides: TGTGCCAGCAGCCCGCAACTACAGGGGAACGAGCAGTACTTC. This translates into CASSPQLQGNEQYF.

This rearrangement joins TRBV5-6 to TRBJ1-2; no firm D call. The germline V and J ends were trimmed by 2 bases and 5 bases, with 7 bases remaining between them. CDR3 size: 12 residues. Germline CDR1 is SGHDT and CDR2 is YYEEEE. Here the CDR3 DNA reads TGTGCCAGCAGCTTATCCCCTTATGGCTACACCTTC. Translating it yields CASSLSPYGYTF.

The chain uses TRBV4-2 and TRBJ2-7; TRBD1 aligns across 8 bases. This CDR3 region has 14 residues. V shed 0 bases and J 12 bases; nucleotides not matched to a gene: 10. The germline V gene encodes CDR1 LGHNA and CDR2 YNFKEQ. The CDR3 here is CASSQDLVDREWYF. CDR3 nucleotides: TGTGCCAGCAGCCAAGACCTCGTGGACAGGGAATGGTACTTC.

This clone has only a few counts. This chain links TRBV4-1 with TRBJ2-7, with D possibly being TRBD2 (6 bases). V was trimmed by 3 bases and J by 4 bases, leaving 10 bases between them. CDR3 length equals 13 residues. CDR1 MGHRA and CDR2 YSYEKL come from the germline V gene. This CDR3 is CASSHQDYYEQYF. The CDR3, as DNA: TGCGCCAGCAGCCACCAGGACTATTACGAGCAGTACTTC.

The chain recombines TRBV5-1 with TRBJ1-3; 7 bases align to TRBD1. CDR3 length equals 13 residues. V lost 2 bases and J lost 8; bases outside the gene matches: 4. Germline CDR1 reads SGHRS; CDR2 reads YFSETQ. CDR3 protein: CASSLSTGDTIYF. The CDR3 nucleotides are TGCGCCAGCAGCTTATCCACAGGGGACACCATATATTTT.

The chain combines TRBV30 with TRBJ2-1, with a possible D match to TRBD2 (5 bases). Trimming shortened V by 0 bases and J by 7 bases, and 19 bases separated the two germline ends. Germline assignment: CDR1 GTSNPN and CDR2 SVGIG (reference sequence). CDR3 length: 16 amino acids. The chain's CDR3 is CAWSVRSGVEMNEQFF. DNA for the CDR3: TGTGCCTGGAGTGTACGGTCCGGGGTAGAAATGAATGAGCAGTTCTTC.

The chain couples TRBV19 to TRBJ1-1, with 9 positions matching TRBD1. Germline lookup yields CDR1 LNHDA and CDR2 SQIVND (reference sequence). The CDR3 spans 16 residues. V shed 4 bases, J shed 5 bases, and the junction held 11 bases outside the gene matches. For the CDR3, the DNA is TGTGCCAGTAGTAGTAGGAGACAGGGGGGATATACTGAAGCTTTCTTT. It translates to CASSSRRQGGYTEAFF.

The CDR3 region has the DNA TGTGCCAGCAGTCCCCGCGGGACAGGGTCTTTGTCGTTTAATCAGCCCCAGCATTTT. Translated: CASSPRGTGSLSFNQPQHF. The chain joins TRBV27 to TRBJ1-5; 9 bases fit TRBD1. The germline V gene has CDR1 MNHEY and CDR2 SMNVEV (reference sequence). Trimming removed 5 bases from V and 4 bases from J; junction bases left unmatched: 18. The CDR3 is made up of 19 amino acids.

The V call is TRBV21-1, the J call TRBJ1-1. TRBV21-1 is recorded as a pseudogene. The CDR3 runs 13 residues. Here the CDR3 reads CASDRGDNTEAFF. CDR3 sequence (DNA): TGTGCCAGCGACCGGGGAGATAACACTGAAGCTTTCTTT.

In this sample, this clone turned up once. The V call is TRBV10-3, the J call TRBJ2-7; 10 bases fit TRBD1. This CDR3 has 14 residues. Trimming removed 5 bases from V and 7 bases from J; junction bases left unmatched: 8. In germline, CDR1 is ENHRY, CDR2 SYGVKD. The CDR3 reads CAISKDRGQGEQYF. CDR3 nucleotides: TGTGCCATCAGTAAAGACAGGGGGCAGGGGGAGCAGTACTTC.

Regarding this clone: The conserved closing phenylalanine or tryptophan is absent in this CDR3, likely reflecting a read error. This chain joins TRBV7-9 and TRBJ1-1, with TRBD1 matching over 10 bases. The CDR3 runs to 15 residues. Germline V lookup: CDR1 SEHNR, CDR2 FQNEAQ (reference sequence). Trimming took 4 bases from V and 4 from J; bases not matched to a gene: 6. In nucleotides, the CDR3 is TGTGCCAGCAGCTCCCCGGGACAGGGGATCACTGAAGCTTTCCTT. Its protein product is CASSSPGQGITEAFL.

CDR3 DNA: TGTGCCAGCCGGCAGGAGCGGAGGACTGAAGCTTTCTTT. Its translation: CASRQERRTEAFF. The chain employs TRBV3-1 (or the pseudogene TRBV3-2) and TRBJ1-1; no reliable D call. CDR1 and CDR2 (germline): LGHDT, YNNKEL (reference sequence). Trimming cost V 8 bases and J 5 bases, with 15 bases left between them. The CDR3 has 13 residues.

The chain combines TRBV30 with TRBJ2-3; 11 nucleotides align to TRBD2. Germline values: CDR1 GTSNPN, CDR2 SVGIG (reference sequence). The CDR3 has 16 residues. V shed 2 bases and J 5 bases; nucleotides not matched to a gene: 9. The CDR3 DNA follows: TGTGCCTGGAGTTTGATTAGCGGGGGGGCGGTAGATACGCAGTATTTT. This sequence encodes CAWSLISGGAVDTQYF.

The genes are TRBV4-2 and TRBJ1-1; TRBD1 agrees at 7 bases. J was trimmed by 0 bases and V by 6 bases; bases with no gene match: 4. The length of the CDR3 is 14 residues. CDR1 is LGHNA, CDR2 YNFKEQ, per germline. Here the CDR3 reads CASSAGTVNTEAFF. CDR3 nucleotides: TGTGCCAGCAGTGCCGGGACAGTGAACACTGAAGCTTTCTTT.